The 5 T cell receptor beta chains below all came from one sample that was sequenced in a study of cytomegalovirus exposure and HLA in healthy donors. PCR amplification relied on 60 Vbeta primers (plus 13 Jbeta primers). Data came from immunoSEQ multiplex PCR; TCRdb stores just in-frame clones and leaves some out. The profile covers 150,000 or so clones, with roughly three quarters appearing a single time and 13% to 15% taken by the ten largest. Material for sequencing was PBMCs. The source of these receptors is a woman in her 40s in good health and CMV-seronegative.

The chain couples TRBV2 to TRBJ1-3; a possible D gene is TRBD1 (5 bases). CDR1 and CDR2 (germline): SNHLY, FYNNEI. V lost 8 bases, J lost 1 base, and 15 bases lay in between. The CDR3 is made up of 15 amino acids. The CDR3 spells CASGQGVQSGNTIYF. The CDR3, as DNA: TGTGCCAGCGGACAAGGGGTCCAATCTGGAAACACCATATATTTT.

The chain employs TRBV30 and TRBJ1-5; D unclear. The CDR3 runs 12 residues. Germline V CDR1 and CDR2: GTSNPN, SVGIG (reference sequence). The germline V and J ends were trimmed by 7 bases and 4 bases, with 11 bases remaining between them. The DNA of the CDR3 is TGTGCCTACCCGGACTCGAATCAGCCCCAGCATTTT. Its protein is CAYPDSNQPQHF.

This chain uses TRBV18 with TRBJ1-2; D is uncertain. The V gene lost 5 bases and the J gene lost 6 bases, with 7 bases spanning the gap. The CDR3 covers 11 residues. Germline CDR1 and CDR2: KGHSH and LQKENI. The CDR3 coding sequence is TGTGCCAGCTCAAGAGAGGATGGCTACACCTTC. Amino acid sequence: CASSREDGYTF.

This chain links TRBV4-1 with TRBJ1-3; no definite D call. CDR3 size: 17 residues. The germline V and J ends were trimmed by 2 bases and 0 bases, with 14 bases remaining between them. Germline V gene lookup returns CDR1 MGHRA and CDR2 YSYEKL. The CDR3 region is CASSQLGRPGSGNTIYF. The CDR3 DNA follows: TGCGCCAGCAGCCAACTGGGCAGACCAGGCTCTGGAAACACCATATATTTT.

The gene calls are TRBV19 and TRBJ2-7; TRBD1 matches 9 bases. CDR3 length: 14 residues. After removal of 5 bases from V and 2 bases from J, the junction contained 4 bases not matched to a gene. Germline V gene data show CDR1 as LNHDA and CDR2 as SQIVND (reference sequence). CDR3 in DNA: TGTGCCAGTAGTTGGGGGACAGGGACCTACGAGCAGTACTTC. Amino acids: CASSWGTGTYEQYF.